One and the same sample provided the 19 T cell receptor beta chains below, sequenced in a study of tumour-infiltrating T cells in Burkitt lymphoma. TCRdb's table, derived via immunoSEQ multiplex PCR, lists solely in-frame clones and lacks some. In the table there are 11,000 to 15,000 clones, roughly 80% of which are singletons. The sample taken for sequencing was tumor tissue. These receptors all stem from a human donor with diffuse large B-cell lymphoma.

This chain joins TRBV7-9 and TRBJ1-1; 8 positions match TRBD1. After removal of 6 bases from V and 2 bases from J, the junction contained 8 bases not matched to a gene. CDR3 size: 15 residues. Looked up from germline, CDR1 is SEHNR and CDR2 is FQNEAQ (reference sequence). DNA for the CDR3: TGTGCCAGCAGACTAAGGACAGGGATTAACACTGAAGCTTTCTTT. This gives the protein CASRLRTGINTEAFF. Complete variable domain (other parts from reference TRBV7-9 and TRBJ1-1): DTGVSQNPRHKITKRGQNVTFRCDPISEHNRLYWYRQTLGQGPEFLTYFQNEAQLEKSRLLSDRFSAERPKGSFSTLEIQRTEQGDSAMYLCASRLRTGINTEAFFGQGTRLTVV.

The rearrangement uses TRBV30 and TRBJ2-6; D uncertain. This CDR3 spans 13 amino acids. Trimming removed 4 bases from V and 4 bases from J, with 8 bases in between. CDR1 is GTSNPN and CDR2 is SVGIG in the germline V gene (reference sequence). The CDR3 DNA follows: TGTGCCTGGACCATTTCCGGGGCCAACGTCCTGACTTTC. It translates to CAWTISGANVLTF. Full variable domain (rest looked up from reference TRBV30 and TRBJ2-6): SQTIHQWPATLVQPVGSPLSLECTVEGTSNPNLYWYRQAAGRGLQLLFYSVGIGQISSEVPQNLSASRPQDRQFILSSKKLLLSDSGFYLCAWTISGANVLTFGAGSRLTVL.

The rearrangement uses TRBV5-6 and TRBJ2-7, with D tentatively TRBD2 (5 bases). V dropped 0 bases and J dropped 2 bases, with 9 bases sitting between them. Per the germline V gene, CDR1 is SGHDT and CDR2 is YYEEEE. The CDR3 runs 14 residues. CDR3 nucleotide sequence: TGTGCCAGCAGCTTGGGAGGGTCCGCCTACGAGCAGTACTTC. Protein product: CASSLGGSAYEQYF.

In its sample, this clone was seen a few times. The chain uses TRBV7-9 and TRBJ2-1; 7 nucleotides match TRBD1. This CDR3 contains 11 residues. Germline V gene lookup returns CDR1 SEHNR and CDR2 FQNEAQ (reference sequence). Trimming at V came to 7 bases and at J to 7 bases, leaving 1 base not matched to a gene. DNA for the CDR3: TGTGCCAGCAAGACAGGGAATGAGCAGTTCTTC. This gives the protein CASKTGNEQFF.

This clone was seen just once. The chain combines TRBV2 with TRBJ1-5; 7 bases line up with TRBD1. This CDR3 contains 13 residues. The germline V gene encodes CDR1 SNHLY and CDR2 FYNNEI. V shed 10 bases and J 4 bases; nucleotides not matched to a gene: 7. The CDR3: CATSGQPNQPQHF. CDR3 DNA sequence: TGTGCCACCTCGGGACAGCCAAATCAGCCCCAGCATTTT.

This clone appeared a few times. The CDR3 sequence: CASSPYRQGASGDTQYF. The CDR3, as DNA: TGCGCCAGCAGCCCCTACCGACAGGGGGCATCAGGAGATACGCAGTATTTT. The chain is built from TRBV5-1 and TRBJ2-3; the match to TRBD1 covers 10 bases. The CDR3 runs to 17 residues. In germline, CDR1 is SGHRS, CDR2 YFSETQ. The V segment lost 4 bases and the J segment 5 bases; nucleotides outside the gene matches: 13.

The rearrangement joins TRBV9 to TRBJ2-1; D is possibly TRBD1 or TRBD2 (5 bases each). This CDR3 spans 15 amino acids. V gave up 6 bases and J gave up 2 bases, with 15 bases separating them. Germline CDR1 is SGDLS and CDR2 is YYNGEE. The CDR3 reads CASTSRDAPYNEQFF. The CDR3 DNA reads as TGTGCCAGCACAAGTCGGGACGCGCCCTACAATGAGCAGTTCTTC.

The chain is built from TRBV7-2 and TRBJ1-1; possible D gene TRBD1, 6 bases. The V and J ends lost 1 base and 3 bases respectively, with 12 bases between them. The CDR3 has 15 amino acids. The V gene's germline CDR1 is SGHTA and CDR2 FQGNSA. The DNA of the CDR3 is TGTGCCAGCAGCTTAGACAGGGAAAGGTACACTGAAGCTTTCTTT. It yields the protein CASSLDRERYTEAFF.

This clone has only a few counts. The V call is TRBV6-1, the J call TRBJ1-1, with D uncertain. The ends were cut back, 7 bases at V and 4 bases at J, with 13 bases in the middle. Germline values: CDR1 MNHNS, CDR2 SASEGT. This CDR3 is built from 13 residues. CDR3 in DNA: TGTGCCAGCATTATCTTGGGAGCCACTGAAGCTTTCTTT. Protein product: CASIILGATEAFF.

The chain employs TRBV18 and TRBJ2-7; 9 nucleotides line up with TRBD2. The V gene end was trimmed by 1 base and the J gene end by 1 base; junction bases not matched to a gene: 14. CDR1 KGHSH and CDR2 LQKENI come from the germline V gene. The CDR3 is made up of 19 amino acids. The CDR3 loop is CASSPRTAGGPAVSYEQYF. CDR3 in DNA: TGTGCCAGCTCACCACGCACAGCGGGAGGTCCAGCTGTTTCCTACGAGCAGTACTTC.

This chain uses TRBV6-1 with TRBJ2-7; D not resolved. V lost 4 bases and J 8 bases, leaving 12 bases between the germline ends. Germline-derived CDR1 and CDR2 are MNHNS and SASEGT. This CDR3 spans 12 amino acids. The CDR3 protein is CASSALVEKQYV. CDR3 nucleotides: TGTGCCAGCAGTGCTTTGGTGGAGAAGCAGTACGTC.

This clone was observed a single time. V and J are TRBV19 and TRBJ1-5; TRBD1 agrees at 9 bases. Germline values: CDR1 LNHDA, CDR2 SQIVND (reference sequence). Trimming at V came to 5 bases and at J to 5 bases, leaving 4 bases not matched to a gene. The CDR3 runs to 14 residues. CDR3 nucleotides: TGTGCCAGTAGTGTGGGACAGGGATATCAGCCCCAGCATTTT. Translation gives CASSVGQGYQPQHF.

The CDR3 loop reads CASSVRGPLGTGELFF. CDR3 DNA: TGTGCCAGCAGTGTACGGGGGCCGCTTGGCACCGGGGAGCTGTTTTTT. V is TRBV11-2 and J is TRBJ2-2; D possibly uses TRBD1 or TRBD2 (6 bases each). The CDR3 runs 16 residues. The ends were cut back, 6 bases at V and 4 bases at J, with 18 bases in the middle. Germline-derived CDR1 and CDR2 are SGHAT and FQNNGV. Filled out from reference TRBV11-2 and TRBJ2-2, the complete variable domain reads EAGVAQSPRYKIIEKRQSVAFWCNPISGHATLYWYQQILGQGPKLLIQFQNNGVVDDSQLPKDRFSAERLKGVDSTLKIQPAKLEDSAVYLCASSVRGPLGTGELFFGEGSRLTVL.

Points on this clone: The junction differs from germline at one of its ends, possibly a read error. Other nucleotide sequences from this sample produce the same CDR3. The genes are TRBV9 and TRBJ2-1; 13 nucleotides line up with TRBD2. CDR1 is SGDLS and CDR2 is YYNGEE in the germline V gene. The CDR3 has 17 amino acids. The CDR3 protein is CASSVEKGLAGQLRQFF. CDR3 DNA sequence: TGTGCTAGCAGCGTAGAAAAGGGACTAGCGGGGCAACTTAGGCAGTTCTTC.

J is TRBJ2-3 and V is TRBV5-1; D is possibly TRBD1 (6 bases). CDR3 length: 17 residues. Trimming left V 4 bases short and J 1 base short, with 19 bases between. CDR1 and CDR2 from the germline V gene are SGHRS and YFSETQ. CDR3 residues: CASSPRDTTMGTDTQYF. The CDR3 DNA is TGCGCCAGCAGCCCGAGGGACACTACGATGGGCACAGATACGCAGTATTTT.

This chain connects TRBV7-9 to TRBJ2-7; 10 bases are a match to TRBD2. V dropped 7 bases and J dropped 2; count of bases not matched to a gene: 14. Germline V lookup: CDR1 SEHNR, CDR2 FQNEAQ (reference sequence). The CDR3 covers 17 residues. CDR3 nucleotide sequence: TGTGCCAGCATCAAAATTGGAGCGGGAGGGCCGGCCTACGAGCAGTACTTC. This gives the protein CASIKIGAGGPAYEQYF.

Within the sample, this clone is medium-sized (0.01 to 0.1%). V usage is TRBV7-9 and J usage is TRBJ1-3, with TRBD1 identical over 10 bases. Germline values: CDR1 SEHNR, CDR2 FQNEAQ (reference sequence). The CDR3 is 18 residues long. V lost 5 bases and J lost 0; bases outside the gene matches: 10. The CDR3 is CASSQRGDRGSSGNTIYF. The CDR3 DNA reads TGTGCCAGCAGCCAGCGCGGGGACAGGGGCTCCTCTGGAAACACCATATATTTT.

This chain uses TRBV6-5 with TRBJ2-1; D gene uncertain. Trimming removed 2 bases from V and 8 bases from J, with 10 bases in between. This CDR3 has 13 residues. Germline V CDR1 and CDR2: MNHEY, SVGAGI. The chain's CDR3 is CASSYGSIYEQFF. CDR3 bases: TGTGCCAGCAGTTACGGAAGCATTTATGAGCAGTTCTTC.

This chain connects TRBV11-1 to TRBJ2-7, with 11 positions matching TRBD2. Losses at the gene ends were 1 base for V and 4 bases for J; bases not matched to a gene: 3. CDR3 size: 15 residues. The germline gives CDR1 SGHAT, CDR2 FQDESV (reference sequence). Written as DNA, the CDR3 is TGTGCCAGCAGCTTAGAGACTAGCGGGACTTACGAGCAGTACTTC. Protein product: CASSLETSGTYEQYF.